A single sample gave rise to the 22 T cell receptor beta chains below, sequenced in a study of blood T cells in healthy people across ages. For the second PCR, which ran for roughly 6 to 12 cycles, a sample-barcoded 5' primer and a J-beta primer mix were used. TCRdb reprocessed the 5' RACE reads via MiXCR and lists one record per CDR3 protein. The table lists about 1.8 million distinct CDR3 sequences, about 50% of them singletons, with 2.1% in the top ten. Sequences were obtained from blood. The receptors shown here come from a woman in her forties in good health.

This chain links TRBV6-5 with TRBJ1-2, with a possible D match to TRBD1 (6 bases). V lost 3 bases and J 7 bases, leaving 12 bases between the germline ends. This CDR3 spans 13 amino acids. Germline values: CDR1 MNHEY, CDR2 SVGAGI. The CDR3 region is CASSYGTMGGYTF. As DNA, the CDR3 is TGTGCCAGCAGTTATGGGACAATGGGTGGCTACACCTTC.

The V gene is TRBV28, the J gene TRBJ1-2; D is unclear. V lost 3 bases to trimming and J lost 0 bases, with 5 bases between them. The CDR3 extends over 13 amino acids. CDR1 and CDR2 from the germline V gene are MDHEN and SYDVKM. The CDR3 DNA reads TGTGCCAGCAGTTTTCTTTCTAACTATGGCTACACCTTC. Its translation is CASSFLSNYGYTF.

The V and J genes are TRBV7-2 and TRBJ2-5; D possibly corresponds to TRBD1 (5 bases). The germline V and J ends were trimmed by 2 bases and 4 bases, with 11 bases remaining between them. The CDR3 contains 14 residues. Germline lookup yields CDR1 SGHTA and CDR2 FQGNSA. For the CDR3, the DNA is TGTGCCAGCAGCTTAACCGGACACAGAGAGACCCAGTACTTC. This sequence encodes CASSLTGHRETQYF.

This clonotype was counted a few times. The chain has TRBV20-1 and TRBJ2-7; a possible D gene is TRBD1 (7 bases). The end of the DNA fits TRBJ2-5 better, so the J call may be wrong. CDR3 length: 15 residues. Per the germline V gene, CDR1 is DFQATT and CDR2 is SNEGSKA (reference sequence). CDR3 nucleotide sequence: TGCAGTGCTCTACCTCCACAGGGGAGGAAGGAGACCCAGTACTTC. Protein: CSALPPQGRKETQYF.

V and J are TRBV20-1 and TRBJ1-1; D call uncertain. Germline loops: CDR1 DFQATT, CDR2 SNEGSKA (reference sequence). The V end was cut by 2 bases, the J end by 6 bases, with 10 bases between. The CDR3 runs to 12 residues. CDR3 loop: CSARLREAEAFF. CDR3 nucleotide sequence: TGCAGTGCTAGATTGCGGGAAGCTGAAGCTTTCTTT.

The J gene is TRBJ2-1, the V gene TRBV6-2 or TRBV6-3; 7 bases agree with TRBD2. V shed 4 bases and J 10 bases; nucleotides not matched to a gene: 10. Germline V gene lookup returns CDR1 MNHEY and CDR2 SVGEGT. The CDR3 sequence is 14 residues long. The CDR3 coding sequence is TGTGCCAGCAGTTTGAACCAGCGGGGTCGGGAGCAGTTCTTC. This gives the protein CASSLNQRGREQFF.

This clonotype has a handful of counts. The chain joins TRBV7-8 to TRBJ2-5; tentatively, D is TRBD1 or TRBD2 (5 bases each). Per germline, CDR1 SGHVS and CDR2 FQNEAQ. The CDR3 runs to 15 residues. V was pared by 4 bases and J by 1 base, with 13 bases between. This CDR3 is CASSSYMRGQETQYF. The CDR3 DNA follows: TGTGCCAGCAGCTCCTACATGAGGGGCCAAGAGACCCAGTACTTC. Variable domain in full (rest from reference TRBV7-8 and TRBJ2-5): GAGVSQSPRYKVAKRGQDVALRCDPISGHVSLFWYQQALGQGPEFLTYFQNEAQLDKSGLPSDRFFAERPEGSVSTLKIQRTQQEDSAVYLCASSSYMRGQETQYFGPGTRLLVL.

The chain recombines TRBV6-1 with TRBJ1-5, with D maybe TRBD1 (5 bases). CDR1 and CDR2 from the germline V gene are MNHNS and SASEGT. Trimming shortened V by 5 bases and J by 6 bases, and 20 bases separated the two germline ends. CDR3 length equals 16 residues. The CDR3 nucleotides read TGTGCCAGCAGTCCCGACCCAGGGAGACGGTCTCAGCCCCAGCATTTT. This translates into CASSPDPGRRSQPQHF.

J is TRBJ2-3 and V is TRBV5-1; TRBD2 aligns across 9 bases. The CDR3 extends over 16 amino acids. Germline loops: CDR1 SGHRS, CDR2 YFSETQ. V shed 4 bases and J 5 bases; nucleotides not matched to a gene: 11. CDR3 sequence: CASSRRASGAVDTQYF. The CDR3, as DNA: TGCGCCAGCAGCCGGAGGGCTAGCGGGGCCGTAGATACGCAGTATTTT.

Only a few counts were recorded for this clonotype. The CDR3 coding sequence is TGCAGCGTTGAACAGACCTTCTACGAGCAGTACTTC. It specifies CSVEQTFYEQYF. The rearrangement uses TRBV29-1 and TRBJ2-7, with D unresolved. This CDR3 is 12 amino acids long. CDR1 and CDR2 from the germline V gene are SQVTM and ANQGSEA. V lost 2 bases and J lost 3, with 8 bases in between.

The rearrangement uses TRBV6-5 and TRBJ1-1, with D hard to call. The CDR3 covers 14 residues. The V and J ends lost 6 bases and 0 bases respectively, with 11 bases between them. Per the germline V gene, CDR1 is MNHEY and CDR2 is SVGAGI. Here the CDR3 reads CASSSPGLNTEAFF. The CDR3 nucleotides read TGTGCCAGCAGCTCTCCGGGATTGAACACTGAAGCTTTCTTT.

Note on this clonotype: Mismatch with germline at one junction end may stem from a read error. The rearrangement links TRBV4-2 to TRBJ2-1; the D gene could be TRBD1 or TRBD2 (6 bases each). Germline CDR1 reads LGHNA; CDR2 reads YNFKEQ. The CDR3 is 13 residues long. CDR3 protein: CANSPTRRGEQFF. In DNA, the CDR3 is TGTGCCAACAGCCCGACTAGGAGGGGGGAGCAGTTCTTC.

V gene TRBV7-2 combines with J gene TRBJ2-5, with 12 bases lining up with TRBD2. This CDR3 region has 17 residues. V shed 3 bases, J shed 9 bases, and the junction held 14 bases outside the gene matches. Per the germline V gene, CDR1 is SGHTA and CDR2 is FQGNSA. CDR3 residues: CASSFGASGGAGRAQYF. CDR3 DNA: TGTGCCAGCAGCTTCGGGGCTAGCGGGGGGGCTGGGCGGGCCCAGTACTTC.

V and J are TRBV7-9 and TRBJ2-1; no clear D gene. The CDR3 has 13 amino acids. Trimming pared 5 bases from V and 8 bases from J, leaving 13 bases between. CDR1 is SEHNR and CDR2 is FQNEAQ in the germline V gene (reference sequence). CDR3 nucleotide sequence: TGTGCCAGCAGCCAGCCCCCGGGCTATGAGCAGTTCTTC. Residues: CASSQPPGYEQFF.

This clonotype has more than one count but fewer than ten. The CDR3 bases are TGTGCCAGCTCACCGAAAACACAGGGGGCCGGGCAGTTCTTC. Amino acids: CASSPKTQGAGQFF. This chain uses TRBV18 with TRBJ2-1; 9 positions agree with TRBD1. Trimming cost V 3 bases and J 12 bases; bases outside gene matches: 9. The CDR3 is 14 amino acids. Germline-derived CDR1 and CDR2 are KGHSH and LQKENI. Full variable domain (outside the CDR3, taken from reference TRBV18 and TRBJ2-1): NAGVMQNPRHLVRRRGQEARLRCSPMKGHSHVYWYRQLPEEGLKFMVYLQKENIIDESGMPKERFSAEFPKEGPSILRIQQVVRGDSAAYFCASSPKTQGAGQFFGPGTRLTVL.

V gene TRBV6-2 or TRBV6-3 combines with J gene TRBJ2-7; 9 bases agree with TRBD2. The CDR3 has 15 amino acids. CDR1 is MNHEY and CDR2 is SVGEGT in the germline V gene. The ends lost 6 bases at V and 3 bases at J; junction bases unmatched: 9. The CDR3 reads CASRDLAGRNYEQYF. The CDR3 bases are TGTGCCAGCAGGGACCTAGCGGGGAGAAACTACGAGCAGTACTTC.

For this clonotype: A junction end diverges from the germline sequence, so it may reflect a read error. The chain combines TRBV7-2 with TRBJ2-5, with 8 bases fitting TRBD1. CDR3 length: 19 amino acids. The germline CDR1 and CDR2 sequences are SGHTA and FQGNSA. CDR3 region: CAGSTADTWDRPFGETQYF. The CDR3 region has the DNA TGTGCCGGCAGCACAGCCGATACTTGGGACAGGCCCTTTGGAGAGACCCAGTACTTC. The variable domain in full, with the rest retrieved from reference TRBV7-2 and TRBJ2-5, is GAGVSQSPSNKVTEKGKDVELRCDPISGHTALYWYRQSLGQGLEFLIYFQGNSAPDKSGLPSDRFSAERTGGSVSTLTIQRTQQEDSAVYLCAGSTADTWDRPFGETQYFGPGTRLLVL.

The chain has TRBV11-3 and TRBJ2-1; perhaps TRBD1 as D (5 bases). Between the trimmed V and J ends, which lost 0 bases and 4 bases, there was a span of 16 bases. The CDR3 runs 17 residues. Germline V gene lookup returns CDR1 SGHNT and CDR2 YENEEA. DNA for the CDR3: TGTGCCAGCAGCTTAGATTGGGGCGGAGATGGGTACAATGAGCAGTTCTTC. Translation gives CASSLDWGGDGYNEQFF. The complete variable domain, with remaining parts taken from reference TRBV11-3 and TRBJ2-1, reads EAGVVQSPRYKIIEKKQPVAFWCNPISGHNTLYWYLQNLGQGPELLIRYENEEAVDDSQLPKDRFSAERLKGVDSTLKIQPAELGDSAVYLCASSLDWGGDGYNEQFFGPGTRLTVL.

The chain is built from TRBV7-2 and TRBJ1-1, with D perhaps TRBD1 (5 bases). The CDR3 has 16 amino acids. V was trimmed by 0 bases and J by 1 base, leaving 12 bases between them. Germline values: CDR1 SGHTA, CDR2 FQGNSA. CDR3 DNA: TGTGCCAGCAGCTTAGCGAGGGCAGGGACGAACACTGAAGCTTTCTTT. Translation: CASSLARAGTNTEAFF.

The V call is TRBV5-1, the J call TRBJ2-1; TRBD2 agrees at 10 bases. CDR1 and CDR2 (germline): SGHRS, YFSETQ. The J segment lost 5 bases and the V segment lost 5 bases, leaving 4 bases of the junction unmatched. This CDR3 has 14 residues. The CDR3 sequence is CASRLAGENNEQFF. Written as DNA, the CDR3 is TGCGCCAGCAGGCTAGCGGGGGAAAACAATGAGCAGTTCTTC.

Only a few counts were recorded for this clonotype. Relative to the germline gene, one junction end is altered; a read error may explain this. This rearrangement joins TRBV7-7 to TRBJ2-1; TRBD2 might be the D (5 bases). The CDR3 runs to 14 residues. Germline-derived CDR1 and CDR2 are SSHAT and FNYEAQ (reference sequence). The DNA of the CDR3 is TGTGCTAGCAGCCCACAGCGAGGGAACAATGAGCAGTTCTTC. Protein product: CASSPQRGNNEQFF.

This clonotype was detected only a few times. The V call is TRBV29-1, the J call TRBJ2-1; D unresolved. Germline CDR1 reads SQVTM; CDR2 reads ANQGSEA. The germline V and J ends were trimmed by 3 bases and 5 bases, with 8 bases remaining between them. The CDR3 is 12 amino acids. The DNA for the CDR3 is TGCAGCGTTGACAGGCTAAACAATGAGCAGTTCTTC. Its translation is CSVDRLNNEQFF.